This entry lists 27 T cell receptor beta chains sequenced from one sample in a study of shared clonotypes between healthy human individuals. Assay used: immunoSEQ multiplex PCR; TCRdb lists only in-frame clones, some missing. The table has 2 million to 3 million clones, 93% seen once. Sequenced material: naive CD4+ T cells from PBMCs. Subset described: CD45RA+ positively selected. Receptors originate from a man aged 18-30 years in good health. Some clones in this sample may be carry-over from other donors' samples.

Details on this clone: The sample contains more than one DNA sequence encoding this CDR3. The chain recombines TRBV5-1 with TRBJ1-4, with D possibly TRBD1 on 6 matching bases. In germline, CDR1 is SGHRS, CDR2 YFSETQ. The CDR3 consists of 13 residues. V was cut by 1 base and J by 8 bases, with 9 bases left in between. CDR3 nucleotides: TGCGCCAGCAGCTTGCCAGGGGCAGAAAAACTGTTTTTT. It encodes CASSLPGAEKLFF.

The rearrangement links TRBV27 to TRBJ1-2, with D perhaps matching TRBD1 (5 bases). Germline lookup yields CDR1 MNHEY and CDR2 SMNVEV (reference sequence). The ends were cut back, 5 bases at V and 6 bases at J, with 13 bases in the middle. There are 13 residues in the CDR3. The CDR3 nucleotides read TGTGCCAGCAGTCCCACCCGACAGAATGGCTACACCTTC. Translation: CASSPTRQNGYTF.

V usage is TRBV9 and J usage is TRBJ2-1, with a tentative D call TRBD1 (6 bases). This CDR3 comprises 15 residues. The germline V gene has CDR1 SGDLS and CDR2 YYNGEE. Trimming left V 0 bases short and J 5 bases short, with 12 bases between. CDR3: CASSVGGTPHNEQFF. DNA for the CDR3: TGTGCCAGCAGCGTAGGAGGGACACCTCACAATGAGCAGTTCTTC.

This chain uses TRBV5-1 with TRBJ1-3; the D is unclear. The CDR3 is made up of 16 amino acids. CDR1 is SGHRS, CDR2 YFSETQ, per germline. Trimming removed 0 bases from V and 0 bases from J, with 10 bases in between. CDR3 residues: CASSLGLIDSGNTIYF. The CDR3 DNA is TGCGCCAGCAGCTTGGGTCTGATAGACTCTGGAAACACCATATATTTT.

The chain is built from TRBV6-5 and TRBJ2-5, with D perhaps TRBD1 or TRBD2 (7 bases each). The germline gives CDR1 MNHEY, CDR2 SVGAGI. Trimming took 8 bases from V and 6 from J, leaving 19 bases between them. This CDR3 has 14 residues. For the CDR3, the DNA is TGTGCCAGCCAGGGGGGCGGGAGTGTAAAGACCCAGTACTTC. This gives the protein CASQGGGSVKTQYF.

The rearrangement links TRBV14 to TRBJ1-1; weak D call: TRBD1 (6 bases). This CDR3 comprises 15 residues. Germline lookup yields CDR1 SGHDN and CDR2 FVKESK. Trimming removed 3 bases at V and 2 bases at J, with 13 bases between. The CDR3 region is CASSHLRGGNTEAFF. CDR3 DNA: TGTGCCAGCAGCCACCTAAGGGGGGGAAACACTGAAGCTTTCTTT.

With regard to this clone: This sample includes further DNA sequences coding for the same CDR3. The rearrangement links TRBV5-1 to TRBJ1-1; the match to TRBD1 covers 9 bases. Trimming took 4 bases from V and 2 from J; bases not matched to a gene: 3. The V gene's germline CDR1 is SGHRS and CDR2 YFSETQ. The CDR3 has 14 amino acids. CDR3 nucleotides: TGCGCCAGCAGCCCGGACAGGGGAAACACTGAAGCTTTCTTT. Protein product: CASSPDRGNTEAFF. The entire variable domain, with the rest obtained from reference TRBV5-1 and TRBJ1-1, is as follows: KAGVTQTPRYLIKTRGQQVTLSCSPISGHRSVSWYQQTPGQGLQFLFEYFSETQRNKGNFPGRFSGRQFSNSRSEMNVSTLELGDSALYLCASSPDRGNTEAFFGQGTRLTVV.

On this clone: Additional DNA sequences in this sample encode the identical CDR3. The chain recombines TRBV5-4 with TRBJ1-5, with D perhaps matching TRBD1 (6 bases). Germline loops: CDR1 SGHNT, CDR2 YYREEE (reference sequence). Trimming took off 0 bases at V and 5 bases at J, with 9 bases between the two ends. This CDR3 comprises 14 residues. CDR3 nucleotides: TGTGCCAGCAGCTTGGGGCCAGGGGATCAGCCCCAGCATTTT. Encoded protein: CASSLGPGDQPQHF.

The table lists this clone with a few counts. The chain carries TRBV29-1 and TRBJ1-1; unclear D gene. The CDR3 has 13 residues. CDR1 SQVTM and CDR2 ANQGSEA come from the germline V gene. The V and J ends lost 8 bases and 5 bases respectively, with 18 bases between them. The CDR3 sequence: CSTSGGRWTEAFF. CDR3 in DNA: TGCAGCACGAGTGGAGGGAGGTGGACTGAAGCTTTCTTT.

This rearrangement joins TRBV15 to TRBJ2-7; D not resolved. CDR1 and CDR2 from the germline V gene are LNHNV and YYDKDF (reference sequence). The germline V and J ends were trimmed by 2 bases and 5 bases, with 13 bases remaining between them. This CDR3 contains 14 residues. The CDR3 DNA sequence: TGTGCCACCAGCAGATTTCCAGGTAATAACGAGCAGTACTTC. It is translated as CATSRFPGNNEQYF.

This chain connects TRBV19 to TRBJ1-1; no firm D call. The CDR3 extends over 13 amino acids. V was pared by 6 bases and J by 5 bases, with 13 bases between. Per germline, CDR1 LNHDA and CDR2 SQIVND (reference sequence). CDR3 region: CASSLRARTEAFF. The DNA for the CDR3 is TGTGCCAGTAGCCTTCGGGCGAGGACTGAAGCTTTCTTT.

The genes are TRBV5-1 and TRBJ1-4; tentative D call: TRBD1 (5 bases). The V end lost 3 bases, the J end lost 4 bases, and 13 bases lay between the germline ends. There are 15 residues in the CDR3. Per germline, CDR1 SGHRS and CDR2 YFSETQ. This chain's CDR3 is CASSSGVGYNEKLFF. The CDR3 DNA sequence: TGCGCCAGCAGCTCGGGGGTGGGCTATAATGAAAAACTGTTTTTT.

CDR3 protein: CASSLGGRRAYNEQFF. The CDR3 DNA reads as TGTGCCAGCAGCTTGGGCGGGAGGAGGGCCTACAATGAGCAGTTCTTC. The genes are TRBV5-4 and TRBJ2-1, with 8 bases fitting TRBD2. In germline, CDR1 is SGHNT, CDR2 YYREEE (reference sequence). The V and J ends lost 0 bases and 2 bases, in that order; junction bases with no gene match: 4. The CDR3 spans 16 residues.

J is TRBJ2-1 and V is TRBV4-2; 14 bases fit TRBD2. The CDR3 is made up of 15 amino acids. V shed 3 bases and J 8 bases; nucleotides not matched to a gene: 3. Looked up from germline, CDR1 is LGHNA and CDR2 is YNFKEQ. The DNA of the CDR3 is TGTGCCAGCAGCCAGGGACTAGCGGGAGTTGATGAGCAGTTCTTC. Residues: CASSQGLAGVDEQFF.

The gene calls are TRBV5-5 and TRBJ2-7; TRBD1 or TRBD2 may be the D gene (5 bases each). Germline lookup yields CDR1 SGHKS and CDR2 YYEKEE (reference sequence). Trimming left V 2 bases short and J 5 bases short, with 17 bases between. This CDR3 contains 15 residues. The chain's CDR3 is CASSFYRTRGDEQYF. In DNA, the CDR3 is TGTGCCAGCAGCTTCTACCGAACCCGGGGCGACGAGCAGTACTTC.

The J gene is TRBJ2-7, the V gene TRBV14; D gene uncertain. The CDR3 loop spans 14 amino acids. Per germline, CDR1 SGHDN and CDR2 FVKESK. With 2 bases removed from V and 7 bases from J, the gap between germline ends came to 15 bases. The CDR3: CASSQQAPLGEQYF. In nucleotides, the CDR3 is TGTGCCAGCAGCCAACAGGCCCCTTTGGGGGAGCAGTACTTC.

The gene calls are TRBV11-3 and TRBJ2-1; a weak D match, TRBD1 (5 bases). Germline V CDR1 and CDR2: SGHNT, YENEEA. CDR3 length: 14 amino acids. Between the trimmed V and J ends, which lost 3 bases and 11 bases, there was a span of 17 bases. This CDR3 reads CASSLSGHSFQQFF. The CDR3, as DNA: TGTGCCAGCAGCTTGTCTGGACATTCCTTTCAGCAGTTCTTC.

This chain joins TRBV4-1 and TRBJ1-5, with TRBD1 as a possible D gene (5 bases). Germline V gene sequence: CDR1 MGHRA, CDR2 YSYEKL. The CDR3 is 15 residues long. Trimming removed 4 bases at V and 5 bases at J, with 15 bases between. Written as DNA, the CDR3 is TGCGCCAGCAGCCGATCCGGGGCGGTAGATCAGCCCCAGCATTTT. Its translation: CASSRSGAVDQPQHF.

As concerns this clone: This specimen includes other DNA sequences encoding the same CDR3. The V and J genes are TRBV30 and TRBJ1-2; D ambiguous. V lost 2 bases to trimming and J lost 4 bases, with 8 bases between them. Germline lookup yields CDR1 GTSNPN and CDR2 SVGIG (reference sequence). The CDR3 spans 12 residues. The CDR3 nucleotides are TGTGCCTGGAGTCCAGGACTCTATGGCTACACCTTC. Amino acids: CAWSPGLYGYTF.

The V gene is TRBV6-5, the J gene TRBJ1-2; TRBD1 matches at 8 bases. The CDR3 is 15 amino acids. Trimming cost V 6 bases and J 2 bases; bases outside gene matches: 8. Germline V gene lookup returns CDR1 MNHEY and CDR2 SVGAGI. The CDR3 sequence: CASRGLTGENYGYTF. The DNA of the CDR3 is TGTGCCAGCAGAGGTTTGACAGGGGAGAACTATGGCTACACCTTC.

This chain uses TRBV2 with TRBJ1-1; no reliable D call. Between the trimmed V and J ends, which lost 1 base and 4 bases, there was a span of 10 bases. From germline, CDR1 is SNHLY and CDR2 FYNNEI. CDR3 length: 14 amino acids. The CDR3: CASSEESAGTEAFF. The CDR3 DNA sequence: TGTGCCAGCAGTGAAGAGTCGGCAGGCACTGAAGCTTTCTTT.

The chain has TRBV2 and TRBJ2-1; 13 bases map to TRBD2. The V and J ends lost 6 bases and 8 bases, in that order; junction bases with no gene match: 7. CDR1 SNHLY and CDR2 FYNNEI come from the germline V gene. This CDR3 region has 15 residues. The CDR3 nucleotides are TGTGCCAGCAGGCCCGGACTAGCGGGAGAACATGAGCAGTTCTTC. It translates to CASRPGLAGEHEQFF.

The chain combines TRBV7-2 with TRBJ2-7; D remains unclear. Per germline, CDR1 SGHTA and CDR2 FQGNSA. The CDR3 loop spans 14 amino acids. V was cut by 5 bases and J by 3 bases, with 14 bases left in between. The chain's CDR3 is CASSKREGVYEQYF. The DNA of the CDR3 is TGTGCCAGCAGCAAAAGGGAAGGAGTCTACGAGCAGTACTTC.

The CDR3, as DNA: TGTGCCAGCTCACCGCCGGACAGCCAGTTCTCCTACGAGCAGTACTTC. This encodes CASSPPDSQFSYEQYF. The rearrangement links TRBV18 to TRBJ2-7; weak D call: TRBD1 (6 bases). CDR3 length: 16 amino acids. Trimming cost V 3 bases and J 0 bases, with 15 bases left between them. Per germline, CDR1 KGHSH and CDR2 LQKENI. The full variable domain, its missing parts supplied by reference TRBV18 and TRBJ2-7, is NAGVMQNPRHLVRRRGQEARLRCSPMKGHSHVYWYRQLPEEGLKFMVYLQKENIIDESGMPKERFSAEFPKEGPSILRIQQVVRGDSAAYFCASSPPDSQFSYEQYFGPGTRLTVT.

The gene calls are TRBV28 and TRBJ2-4, with D possibly matching TRBD1 (6 bases). Germline assignment: CDR1 MDHEN and CDR2 SYDVKM. CDR3 length equals 16 residues. Trimming pared 3 bases from V and 0 bases from J, leaving 12 bases between. CDR3 protein: CASSFRTELAKNIQYF. The DNA for the CDR3 is TGTGCCAGCAGTTTCAGGACAGAGCTAGCCAAAAACATTCAGTACTTC.

The J gene is TRBJ1-5, the V gene TRBV9; weak D call: TRBD1 (5 bases). The V end lost 3 bases, the J end lost 6 bases, and 16 bases lay between the germline ends. The length of the CDR3 is 15 residues. Germline assignment: CDR1 SGDLS and CDR2 YYNGEE. In DNA form, the CDR3 reads TGTGCCAGCAGCGCCCTCCCCGGGGGAGGTCAGCCCCAGCATTTT. Protein sequence: CASSALPGGGQPQHF. Together with reference TRBV9 and TRBJ1-5, the CDR3 gives the full variable domain: DSGVTQTPKHLITATGQRVTLRCSPRSGDLSVYWYQQSLDQGLQFLIQYYNGEERAKGNILERFSAQQFPDLHSELNLSSLELGDSALYFCASSALPGGGQPQHFGDGTRLSIL.

There are a few counts of this clone. This chain joins TRBV29-1 and TRBJ1-3; the match to TRBD1 covers 9 bases. This CDR3 has 17 amino acids. Per germline, CDR1 SQVTM and CDR2 ANQGSEA. Losses at the gene ends were 5 bases for V and 4 bases for J; bases not matched to a gene: 15. CDR3 sequence: CSVIALRTGGRGNTIYF. CDR3 coding DNA: TGCAGCGTTATAGCCCTCCGAACAGGGGGCAGGGGAAACACCATATATTTT.